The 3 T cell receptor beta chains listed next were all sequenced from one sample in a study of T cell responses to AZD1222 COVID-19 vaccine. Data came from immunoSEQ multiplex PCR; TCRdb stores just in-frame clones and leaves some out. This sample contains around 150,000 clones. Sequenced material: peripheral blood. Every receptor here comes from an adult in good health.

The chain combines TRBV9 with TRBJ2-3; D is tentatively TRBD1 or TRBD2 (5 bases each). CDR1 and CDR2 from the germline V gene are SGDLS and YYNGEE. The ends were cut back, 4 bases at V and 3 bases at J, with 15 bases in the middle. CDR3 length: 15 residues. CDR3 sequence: CASSPSGGWTDTQYF. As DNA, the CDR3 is TGTGCCAGCAGCCCCAGTGGGGGATGGACAGATACGCAGTATTTT.

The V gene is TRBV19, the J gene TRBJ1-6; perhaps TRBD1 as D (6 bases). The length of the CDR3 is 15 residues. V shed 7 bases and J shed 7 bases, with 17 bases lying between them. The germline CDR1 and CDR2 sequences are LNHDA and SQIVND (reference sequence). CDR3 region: CASNEPGHLNSPLHF. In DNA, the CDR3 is TGTGCCAGTAATGAACCGGGACATCTAAATTCACCCCTCCACTTT.

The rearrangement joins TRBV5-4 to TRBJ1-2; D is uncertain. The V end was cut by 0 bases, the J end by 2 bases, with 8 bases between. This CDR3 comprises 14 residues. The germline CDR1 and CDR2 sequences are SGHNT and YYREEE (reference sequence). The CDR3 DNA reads TGTGCCAGCAGCTTGGGGGGATTAAACTATGGCTACACCTTC. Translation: CASSLGGLNYGYTF. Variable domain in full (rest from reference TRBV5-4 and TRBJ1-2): ETGVTQSPTHLIKTRGQQVTLRCSSQSGHNTVSWYQQALGQGPQFIFQYYREEENGRGNFPPRFSGLQFPNYSSELNVNALELDDSALYLCASSLGGLNYGYTFGSGTRLTVV.